The text below deals with one TCR beta chain. The data were obtained in a study of blood T cells in healthy people across ages. Primed by a sample-barcoded 5' primer and a J-beta primer mix, a second PCR proceeded for about 6 to 12 cycles. TCRdb re-derived calls from the 5' RACE reads in MiXCR, one entry per CDR3 protein. The repertoire holds approximately 1,700,000 distinct CDR3 sequences, with 30% to 40% as singletons. The J segment lost 8 bases and the V segment lost 1 base, leaving 2 bases of the junction unmatched. Germline V gene data show CDR1 as LGHNA and CDR2 as YSLEER. This CDR3 region has 13 residues.

Sample: blood. This clonotype was obtained from a human donor in good health. The rearrangement uses TRBV4-3 and TRBJ2-1, with 7 bases lining up with TRBD2. The CDR3 DNA follows: TGCGCCAGCAGCCAAGGACTAGCACATGAGCAGTTCTTC. This sequence encodes CASSQGLAHEQFF.